The present T cell receptor (beta chain) was sequenced within a study of shared clonotypes between healthy human individuals. Across the whole study: Used for every donor were three CD4 naive, three CD4 memory, two CD8 naive and one CD8 memory plate. General study points: Naive subsets usually exceeded memory subsets in estimated richness.

On this clone itself: Its antigen is not known.

In the study's own analysis: For the immunoSEQ data, sequences were junction-only without quality scores, so filtering differed. The repertoire was sequenced with immunoSEQ multiplex PCR; TCRdb's copy has only in-frame clones and lacks some. That table is the source of V, J and clone size, and D and trimming were worked out from the DNA. This repertoire shows about 1.1 million clones, around 78% found once; its top ten account for 0.5% to 0.6%. Material: memory CD4+ T cells from PBMCs. Subset specified: CD45RA-negative fraction. This receptor was taken from a man aged 18-30 years in good health. Some clones in this sample may be carry-over from other donors' samples.

The DNA of the CDR3 is TGTGCCAGCAGTAGAGACAGGTATCAGCCCCAGCATTTT. It is translated as CASSRDRYQPQHF. V is TRBV6-6 and J is TRBJ1-5, with a tentative D call TRBD1 (6 bases). V lost 5 bases to trimming and J lost 5 bases, with 10 bases between them. The CDR3 loop spans 13 amino acids. The V gene's germline CDR1 is MNHNY and CDR2 SVGAGI (reference sequence).